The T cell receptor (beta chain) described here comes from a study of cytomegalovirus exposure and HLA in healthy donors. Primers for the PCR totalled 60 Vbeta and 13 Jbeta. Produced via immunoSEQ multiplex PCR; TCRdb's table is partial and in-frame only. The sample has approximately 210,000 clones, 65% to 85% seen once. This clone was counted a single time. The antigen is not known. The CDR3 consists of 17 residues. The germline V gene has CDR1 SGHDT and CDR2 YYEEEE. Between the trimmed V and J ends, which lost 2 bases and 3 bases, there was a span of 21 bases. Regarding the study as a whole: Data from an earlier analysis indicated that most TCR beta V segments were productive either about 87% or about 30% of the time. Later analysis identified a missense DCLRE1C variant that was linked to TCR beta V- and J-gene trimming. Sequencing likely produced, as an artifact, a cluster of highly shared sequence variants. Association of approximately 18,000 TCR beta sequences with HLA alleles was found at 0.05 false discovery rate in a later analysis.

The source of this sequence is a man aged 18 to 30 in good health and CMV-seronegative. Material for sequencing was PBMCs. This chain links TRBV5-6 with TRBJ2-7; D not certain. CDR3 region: CASSFGRYHTSGYEQYF. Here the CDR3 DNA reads TGTGCCAGCAGCTTTGGCAGGTATCACACAAGTGGCTACGAGCAGTACTTC.